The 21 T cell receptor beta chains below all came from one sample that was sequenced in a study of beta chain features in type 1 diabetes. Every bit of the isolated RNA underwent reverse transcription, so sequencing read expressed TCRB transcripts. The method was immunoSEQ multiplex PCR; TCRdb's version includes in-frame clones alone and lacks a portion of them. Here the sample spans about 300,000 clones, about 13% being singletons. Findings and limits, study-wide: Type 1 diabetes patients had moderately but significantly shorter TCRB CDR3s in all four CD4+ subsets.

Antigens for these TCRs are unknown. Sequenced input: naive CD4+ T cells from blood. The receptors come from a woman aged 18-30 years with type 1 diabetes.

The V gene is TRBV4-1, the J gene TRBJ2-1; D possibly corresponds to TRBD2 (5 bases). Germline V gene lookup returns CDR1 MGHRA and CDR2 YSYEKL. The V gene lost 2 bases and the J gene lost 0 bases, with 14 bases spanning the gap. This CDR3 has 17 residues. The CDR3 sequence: CASSQFLGLSSYNEQFF. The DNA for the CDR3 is TGCGCCAGCAGCCAATTTCTAGGACTCAGCTCCTACAATGAGCAGTTCTTC.

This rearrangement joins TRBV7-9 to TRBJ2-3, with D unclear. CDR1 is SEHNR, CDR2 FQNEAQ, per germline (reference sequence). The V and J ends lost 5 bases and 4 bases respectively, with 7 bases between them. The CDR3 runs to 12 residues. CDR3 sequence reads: CASSPAPDTQYF. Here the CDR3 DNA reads TGTGCCAGCAGCCCCGCGCCAGATACGCAGTATTTT.

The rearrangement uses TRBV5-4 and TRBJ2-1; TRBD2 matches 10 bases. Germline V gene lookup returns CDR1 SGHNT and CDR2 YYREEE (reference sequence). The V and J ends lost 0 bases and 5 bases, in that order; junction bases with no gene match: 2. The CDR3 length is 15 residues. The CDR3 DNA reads TGTGCCAGCAGCTTGGTTCTAGCGGGGGACAATGAGCAGTTCTTC. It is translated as CASSLVLAGDNEQFF.

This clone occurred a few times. In DNA form, the CDR3 reads TGCGCCAGCAGCTTGGTTCGGGGGAAGAACACTGAAGCTTTCTTT. It is translated as CASSLVRGKNTEAFF. The V gene is TRBV5-1, the J gene TRBJ1-1, with D possibly matching TRBD1 (5 bases). CDR3 length equals 15 residues. V gave up 0 bases and J gave up 1 base, with 10 bases separating them. CDR1 is SGHRS, CDR2 YFSETQ, per germline.

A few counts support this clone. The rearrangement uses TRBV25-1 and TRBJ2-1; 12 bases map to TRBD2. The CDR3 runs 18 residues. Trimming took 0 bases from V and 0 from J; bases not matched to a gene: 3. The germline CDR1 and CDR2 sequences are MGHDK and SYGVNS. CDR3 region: CASSEYVTSGSSYNEQFF. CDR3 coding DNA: TGTGCCAGCAGTGAATATGTGACTAGCGGGAGCTCCTACAATGAGCAGTTCTTC.

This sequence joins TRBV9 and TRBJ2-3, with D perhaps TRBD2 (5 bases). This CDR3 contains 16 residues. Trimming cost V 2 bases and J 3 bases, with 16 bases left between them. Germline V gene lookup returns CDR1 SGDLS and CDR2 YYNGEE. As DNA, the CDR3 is TGTGCCAGCAGCGTTCTAACGGATTGGGAGACAGATACGCAGTATTTT. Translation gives CASSVLTDWETDTQYF.

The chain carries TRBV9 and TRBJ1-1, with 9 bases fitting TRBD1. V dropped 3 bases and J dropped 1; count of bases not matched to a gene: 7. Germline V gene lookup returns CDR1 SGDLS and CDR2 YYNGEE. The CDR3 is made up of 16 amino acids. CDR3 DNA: TGTGCCAGCAGCGGAGGGTGGGGACAGGGGAACACTGAAGCTTTCTTT. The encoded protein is CASSGGWGQGNTEAFF.

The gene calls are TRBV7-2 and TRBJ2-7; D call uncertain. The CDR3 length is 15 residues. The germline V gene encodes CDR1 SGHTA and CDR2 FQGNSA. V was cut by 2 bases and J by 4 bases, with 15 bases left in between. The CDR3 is CASSLSGGPGYEQYV. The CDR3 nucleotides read TGTGCCAGCAGCTTATCAGGTGGGCCCGGATACGAGCAGTACGTC.

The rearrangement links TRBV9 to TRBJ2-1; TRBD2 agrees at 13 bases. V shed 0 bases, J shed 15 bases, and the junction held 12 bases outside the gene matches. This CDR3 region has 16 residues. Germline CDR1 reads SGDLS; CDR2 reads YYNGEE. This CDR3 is CASSVGTSGSLFNAFF. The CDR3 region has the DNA TGTGCCAGCAGCGTAGGGACTAGCGGGAGCTTGTTTAACGCGTTCTTC.

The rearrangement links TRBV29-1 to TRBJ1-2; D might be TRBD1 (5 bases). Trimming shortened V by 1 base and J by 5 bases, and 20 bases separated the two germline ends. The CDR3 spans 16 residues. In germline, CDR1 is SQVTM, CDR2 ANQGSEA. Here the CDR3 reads CSVEAGSGTGVYGYTF. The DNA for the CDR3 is TGCAGCGTTGAAGCAGGGAGCGGGACTGGGGTGTATGGCTACACCTTC.

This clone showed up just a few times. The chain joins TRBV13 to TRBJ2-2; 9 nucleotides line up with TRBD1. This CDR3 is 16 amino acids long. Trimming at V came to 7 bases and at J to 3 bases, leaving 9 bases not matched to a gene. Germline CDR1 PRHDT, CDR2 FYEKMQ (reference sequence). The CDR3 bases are TGTGCCAGCACCAAAGGGACAGGGAAATACACCGGGGAGCTGTTTTTT. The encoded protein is CASTKGTGKYTGELFF. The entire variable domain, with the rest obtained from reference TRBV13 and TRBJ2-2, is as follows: AAGVIQSPRHLIKEKRETATLKCYPIPRHDTVYWYQQGPGQDPQFLISFYEKMQSDKGSIPDRFSAQQFSDYHSELNMSSLELGDSALYFCASTKGTGKYTGELFFGEGSRLTVL.

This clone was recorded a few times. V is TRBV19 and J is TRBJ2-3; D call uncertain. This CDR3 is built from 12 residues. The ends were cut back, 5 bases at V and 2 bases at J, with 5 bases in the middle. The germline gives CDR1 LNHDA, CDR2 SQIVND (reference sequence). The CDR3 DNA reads TGTGCCAGTAGTCCTTCCACAGATACGCAGTATTTT. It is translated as CASSPSTDTQYF.

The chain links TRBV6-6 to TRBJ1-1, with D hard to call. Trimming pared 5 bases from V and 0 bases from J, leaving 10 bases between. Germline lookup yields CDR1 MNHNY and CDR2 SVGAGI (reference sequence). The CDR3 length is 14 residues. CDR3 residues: CASSDLGVNTEAFF. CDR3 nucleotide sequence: TGTGCCAGCAGTGATCTGGGAGTGAACACTGAAGCTTTCTTT.

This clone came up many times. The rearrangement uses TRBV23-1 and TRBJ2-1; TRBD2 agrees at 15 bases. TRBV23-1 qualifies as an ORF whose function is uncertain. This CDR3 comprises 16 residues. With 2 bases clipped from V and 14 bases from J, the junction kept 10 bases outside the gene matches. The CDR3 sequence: CASSQPLGLAGGREFF. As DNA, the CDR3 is TGCGCCAGCAGTCAACCCCTAGGACTAGCGGGAGGGAGGGAGTTCTTC.

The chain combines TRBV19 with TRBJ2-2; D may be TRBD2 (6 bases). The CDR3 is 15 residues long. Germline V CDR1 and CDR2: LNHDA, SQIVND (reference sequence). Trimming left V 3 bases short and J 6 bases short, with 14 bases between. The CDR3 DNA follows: TGTGCCAGTAGTATGGGCGGGACGGTGGCCGGGGAGCTGTTTTTT. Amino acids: CASSMGGTVAGELFF.

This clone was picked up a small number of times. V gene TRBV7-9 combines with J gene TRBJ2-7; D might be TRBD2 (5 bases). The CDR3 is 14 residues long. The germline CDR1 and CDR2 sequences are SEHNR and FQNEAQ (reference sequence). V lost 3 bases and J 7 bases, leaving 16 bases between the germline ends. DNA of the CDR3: TGTGCCAGCAGCTTGACCGGGATCGCCCCTGAGCAGTACGTC. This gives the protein CASSLTGIAPEQYV.

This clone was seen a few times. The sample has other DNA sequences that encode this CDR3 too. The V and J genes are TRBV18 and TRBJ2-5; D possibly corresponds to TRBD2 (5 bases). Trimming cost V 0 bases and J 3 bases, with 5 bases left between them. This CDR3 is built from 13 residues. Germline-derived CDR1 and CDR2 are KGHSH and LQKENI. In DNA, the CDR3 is TGTGCCAGCTCACCACCTAGCGAAGAGACCCAGTACTTC. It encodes CASSPPSEETQYF.

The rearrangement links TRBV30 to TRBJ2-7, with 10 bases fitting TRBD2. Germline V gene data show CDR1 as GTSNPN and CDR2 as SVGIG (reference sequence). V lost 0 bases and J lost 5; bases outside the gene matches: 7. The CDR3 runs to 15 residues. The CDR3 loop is CAWSVSSGRSNEQYF. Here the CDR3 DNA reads TGTGCCTGGAGTGTGAGTAGCGGGAGGTCTAACGAGCAGTACTTC.

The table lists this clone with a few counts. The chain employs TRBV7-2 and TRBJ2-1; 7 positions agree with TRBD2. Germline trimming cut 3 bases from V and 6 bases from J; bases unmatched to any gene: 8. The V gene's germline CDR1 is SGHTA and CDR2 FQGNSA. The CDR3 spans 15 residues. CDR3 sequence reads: CASSFISGIVNEQFF. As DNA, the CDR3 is TGTGCCAGCAGCTTTATCAGCGGGATTGTCAATGAGCAGTTCTTC.

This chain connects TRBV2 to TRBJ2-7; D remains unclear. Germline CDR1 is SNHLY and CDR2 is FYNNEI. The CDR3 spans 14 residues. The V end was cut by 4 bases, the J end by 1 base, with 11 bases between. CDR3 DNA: TGTGCCAGCAGTGCAACAGTGAGTTCCTACGAGCAGTACTTC. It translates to CASSATVSSYEQYF.

This CDR3 reads CASSRRSIEGYNEQFF. Written as DNA, the CDR3 is TGTGCCAGTAGTCGAAGAAGTATAGAGGGATACAATGAGCAGTTCTTC. V gene TRBV19 combines with J gene TRBJ2-1, with a weak D call TRBD2 (5 bases). V lost 5 bases, J lost 4 bases, and 18 bases lay in between. The germline gives CDR1 LNHDA, CDR2 SQIVND (reference sequence). The CDR3 runs 16 residues.